The present entry profiles one T cell receptor (beta chain) with its context. Antigen specificity is unknown. At least one anti-epileptic drug was given before surgery. Germline-derived CDR1 and CDR2 are SGHDT and YYEEEE. Trimming took 2 bases from V and 4 from J, leaving 9 bases between them. This CDR3 comprises 13 residues. The protocol was immunoSEQ multiplex PCR, while the TCRdb copy is restricted to in-frame clones and leaves out a portion. The sample has approximately 110,000 clones, roughly 94% seen once. The data belong to a study of brain T cells in children with intractable seizures. Whole-study results and caveats: Absence of clones before surgery may stem from lower sequencing depth. Patients' HCMV serostatus was unknown; virus specificity rests on CDR3 similarity alone.

Source: peripheral blood, taken at surgery. The chain links TRBV5-6 to TRBJ1-2, with D possibly TRBD1 on 6 matching bases. The receptor's source is a boy under two years old with hemimegalencephaly and intractable seizures. The CDR3 DNA reads TGTGCCAGCAGCTTAAGGGGGGGCTATGGCTACACCTTC. Residues: CASSLRGGYGYTF.